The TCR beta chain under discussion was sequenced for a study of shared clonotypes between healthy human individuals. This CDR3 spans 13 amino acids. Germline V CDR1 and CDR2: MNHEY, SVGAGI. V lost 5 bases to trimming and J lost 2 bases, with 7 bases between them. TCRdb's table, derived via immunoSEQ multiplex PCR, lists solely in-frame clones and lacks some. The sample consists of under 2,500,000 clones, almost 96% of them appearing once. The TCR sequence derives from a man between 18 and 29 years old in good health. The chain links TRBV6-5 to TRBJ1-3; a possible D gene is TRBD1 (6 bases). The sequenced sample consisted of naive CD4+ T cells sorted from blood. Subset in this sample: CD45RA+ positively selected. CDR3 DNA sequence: TGTGCCAGCAGTGGGGACACTGGAAACACCATATATTTT. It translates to CASSGDTGNTIYF.